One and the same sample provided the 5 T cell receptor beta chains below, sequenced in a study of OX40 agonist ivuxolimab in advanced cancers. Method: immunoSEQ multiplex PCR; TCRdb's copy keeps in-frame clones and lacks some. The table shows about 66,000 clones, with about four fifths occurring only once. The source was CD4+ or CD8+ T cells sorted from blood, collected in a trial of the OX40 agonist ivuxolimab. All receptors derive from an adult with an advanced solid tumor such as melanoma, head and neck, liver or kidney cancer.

CDR3 bases: TGTGCCAGCACCCGGACTAGCGGGAGAGACCGTTTCAATGAGCAGTTCTTC. Its protein is CASTRTSGRDRFNEQFF. The V and J genes are TRBV9 and TRBJ2-1; 13 positions match TRBD2. Trimming took 6 bases from V and 6 from J; bases not matched to a gene: 12. CDR3 length: 17 residues. Germline lookup yields CDR1 SGDLS and CDR2 YYNGEE.

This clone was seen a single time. Here the CDR3 reads CASTAGTLTDNEQFF. The CDR3 coding sequence is TGTGCCAGCACCGCCGGGACCCTGACGGACAATGAGCAGTTCTTC. The chain links TRBV6-1 to TRBJ2-1, with D possibly called TRBD1 or TRBD2 (5 bases each). CDR3 length: 15 amino acids. Germline loops: CDR1 MNHNS, CDR2 SASEGT. Trimming stripped 7 bases from V and 5 bases from J, with 18 bases between.

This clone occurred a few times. Here the CDR3 DNA reads TGTGCCACCAGCAGAGATTCGGGGATTGGGGCAGATACGCAGTATTTT. As protein: CATSRDSGIGADTQYF. The chain links TRBV15 to TRBJ2-3; possibly TRBD2 for D (5 bases). The CDR3 is 16 residues long. The germline V gene has CDR1 LNHNV and CDR2 YYDKDF (reference sequence). V shed 0 bases and J shed 4 bases, with 14 bases lying between them.

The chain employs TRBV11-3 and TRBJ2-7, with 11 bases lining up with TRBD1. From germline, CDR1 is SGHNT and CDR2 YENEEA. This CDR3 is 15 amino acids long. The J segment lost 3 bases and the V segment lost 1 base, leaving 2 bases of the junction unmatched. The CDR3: CASSLGTGGDYEQYF. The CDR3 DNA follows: TGTGCCAGCAGCTTAGGGACAGGGGGCGACTACGAGCAGTACTTC.

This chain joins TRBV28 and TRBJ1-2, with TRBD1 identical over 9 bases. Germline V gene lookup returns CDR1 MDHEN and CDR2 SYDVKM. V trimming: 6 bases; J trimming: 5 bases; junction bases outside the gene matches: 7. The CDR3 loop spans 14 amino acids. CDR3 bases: TGTGCCAGCAGAGAGGACAGGGGCCAGTATGGCTACACCTTC. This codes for CASREDRGQYGYTF.